Only a few counts were recorded for the clone carrying this T cell receptor beta chain. Its antigen is still unknown. V lost 4 bases to trimming and J lost 5 bases, with 4 bases between them. The CDR3 has 12 residues. Germline loops: CDR1 SGHNT, CDR2 YYREEE (reference sequence). The data were obtained in a study of long-term antiretroviral therapy in people with HIV. At survey level, the immunoSEQ assay was run in its v3.0 version. TCRdb's table, derived via immunoSEQ multiplex PCR, lists solely in-frame clones and lacks some. The sample yields about 20,000 clones, around 80% seen once. Study outcomes and limitations: Gathering of blood took place between about 2004 and 2017, possibly under older ART regimens.

The sample in question was unsorted PBMCs, obtained 2.9 years after starting antiretroviral therapy. The V gene is TRBV5-4, the J gene TRBJ1-6; D remains unclear. The receptor was isolated from a woman aged 25 to 39 with HIV. CDR3 loop: CASSQNNSPLHF. CDR3 nucleotide sequence: TGTGCCAGCAGCCAGAATAATTCACCCCTCCACTTT.